These T cell receptor beta chains were read from a single sample in a study of HIV-infected patients and healthy controls. TCRdb passed the 5' RACE reads through MiXCR, listing each CDR3 protein once. The data contain more than 5,500 distinct CDR3 sequences, 20% to 25% of them seen just once; the ten biggest clones take up approximately 26%. The sample here was blood, taken before antiretroviral therapy. Source of these receptors: an adult with HIV infection. The CDR3 runs from the conserved cysteine through the conserved F or W. The D gene is left open where the match is weak. The size of a clone is reported for some rows only, either as once, few or many, or as a class for expanded clones.

TRBV9,medium-sized,NA,TRBJ1-1,CASSVSGDTEAFF,TGTGCCAGCAGCGTTTCAGGAGACACTGAAGCTTTCTTT
TRBV19,NA,TRBD2,TRBJ2-1,CASSSRGGLSFNEQFF,TGTGCCAGTAGTAGCCGCGGGGGGCTGAGTTTCAATGAGCAGTTCTTC
TRBV7-2,medium-sized,TRBD1,TRBJ1-4,CASSPTGTGGEKLFF,TGTGCCAGCAGCCCTACCGGGACAGGGGGCGAAAAACTGTTTTTT
TRBV12-3/TRBV12-4,medium-sized,NA,TRBJ1-3,CASKGLGDTGGNTIYF,TGTGCCAGCAAGGGTCTCGGGGACACAGGGGGAAACACCATATATTTT
TRBV28,medium-sized,TRBD1,TRBJ1-2,CASSLVLGQDIGGYTF,TGTGCCAGCAGTTTAGTTTTAGGACAGGACATCGGCGGCTACACCTTC
TRBV5-1,medium-sized,NA,TRBJ2-3,CASSSIPTDTQYF,TGCGCCAGCAGCTCTATCCCCACAGATACGCAGTATTTT
TRBV5-4,NA,TRBD1,TRBJ2-1,CASSKGQGEVAYNEQFF,TGTGCCAGCAGCAAAGGACAGGGGGAGGTGGCCTACAATGAGCAGTTCTTC
TRBV4-2,few,NA,TRBJ1-1,CASSQERSTEAFF,TGTGCCAGCAGCCAAGAAAGGAGCACTGAAGCTTTCTTT
TRBV12-3/TRBV12-4,NA,NA,TRBJ1-2,CASSFVQGVTYGYTF,TGTGCCAGCAGTTTTGTCCAGGGTGTTACCTATGGCTACACCTTC
TRBV3-1,many,TRBD2,TRBJ2-2,CASSPRTGGAGPTGELFF,TGTGCCAGCAGCCCAAGAACTGGGGGAGCGGGACCCACCGGGGAGCTGTTTTTT
TRBV9,few,NA,TRBJ1-3,CASSVMQGTSSGNTIYF,TGTGCCAGCAGCGTAATGCAGGGGACCTCCTCTGGAAACACCATATATTTT
TRBV28,medium-sized,NA,TRBJ1-4,CASRRQGREKLFF,TGTGCCAGCAGGAGGCAGGGGCGCGAAAAACTGTTTTTT
TRBV7-3,medium-sized,NA,TRBJ2-2,CASSSDTNTGELFF,TGTGCCAGCAGCTCGGACACCAACACCGGGGAGCTGTTTTTT
TRBV12-3/TRBV12-4,NA,TRBD1,TRBJ2-7,CASSLRSDGQGLFAEQYF,TGTGCCAGCAGTCTACGGAGCGATGGACAGGGTCTTTTTGCCGAGCAGTACTTC
TRBV9,NA,NA,TRBJ2-3,CASVTGGTDTQYF,TGTGCCAGCGTAACGGGGGGCACAGATACGCAGTATTTT
TRBV3-1,few,TRBD2,TRBJ2-5,CASSQDIIAGAGGETQYF,TGTGCCAGCAGCCAAGACATTATAGCGGGGGCCGGGGGCGAGACCCAGTACTTC
TRBV6-2/TRBV6-3,few,NA,TRBJ2-7,CASSKEGLSYEQYF,TGTGCCAGCAGCAAGGAGGGTCTCTCCTACGAGCAGTACTTC
TRBV4-3,NA,NA,TRBJ1-2,CASSQETGTSYRYTF,TGCGCCAGCAGCCAAGAAACCGGGACTTCCTATCGCTACACCTTC
TRBV20-1,many,NA,TRBJ2-1,CSARSPGRMNNEQFF,TGCAGTGCTAGAAGCCCGGGACGGATGAACAATGAGCAGTTCTTC
TRBV7-3,large,TRBD2,TRBJ2-1,CASSPGLASPPEQFF,TGTGCCAGCAGCCCCGGACTAGCGAGTCCCCCTGAGCAGTTCTTC
TRBV4-1,once,TRBD1,TRBJ2-2,CASSNRQGEDTGELFF,TGCGCCAGCAGCAACCGACAGGGGGAGGACACCGGGGAGCTGTTTTTT
TRBV7-2,few,NA,TRBJ1-4,CASSLAAGESNEKLFF,TGTGCCAGCAGCTTAGCGGCAGGGGAATCTAATGAAAAACTGTTTTTT
TRBV9,medium-sized,TRBD1,TRBJ1-1,CASSVAPTGKGTEAFF,TGTGCCAGCAGCGTAGCCCCGACAGGGAAGGGGACTGAAGCTTTCTTT
TRBV19,NA,TRBD1,TRBJ1-6,CAGTVRTPTYNSPLHF,TGTGCCGGGACAGTACGAACCCCGACCTACAATTCACCCCTCCACTTT
TRBV3-1,NA,TRBD2,TRBJ2-1,CASSPPTSGGNEQFF,TGTGCCAGCAGCCCGCCGACTAGCGGGGGCAATGAGCAGTTCTTC
TRBV6-5,once,TRBD2,TRBJ2-7,CASSYSRSSGSLYEQYF,TGTGCCAGCAGTTACTCGAGATCCAGCGGGAGTCTCTACGAGCAGTACTTC
TRBV12-3/TRBV12-4,few,TRBD1,TRBJ1-5,CASRGGTGGIQPQHF,TGTGCCAGCAGGGGGGGGACAGGGGGCATTCAGCCCCAGCATTTT
TRBV7-3,once,NA,TRBJ2-1,CASSLTLLGGNDNEKFF,TGTGCCAGCAGCTTAACCCTGCTGGGCGGCAACGACAATGAGAAGTTCTTC
TRBV4-1,NA,NA,TRBJ2-7,CASSQEDIPPYEQYF,TGCGCCAGCAGCCAAGAGGATATCCCCCCCTACGAGCAGTACTTC
TRBV7-3,medium-sized,TRBD2,TRBJ2-1,CASSSPGLAGGNEQFF,TGTGCCAGCAGCTCTCCGGGACTAGCGGGGGGCAATGAGCAGTTCTTC